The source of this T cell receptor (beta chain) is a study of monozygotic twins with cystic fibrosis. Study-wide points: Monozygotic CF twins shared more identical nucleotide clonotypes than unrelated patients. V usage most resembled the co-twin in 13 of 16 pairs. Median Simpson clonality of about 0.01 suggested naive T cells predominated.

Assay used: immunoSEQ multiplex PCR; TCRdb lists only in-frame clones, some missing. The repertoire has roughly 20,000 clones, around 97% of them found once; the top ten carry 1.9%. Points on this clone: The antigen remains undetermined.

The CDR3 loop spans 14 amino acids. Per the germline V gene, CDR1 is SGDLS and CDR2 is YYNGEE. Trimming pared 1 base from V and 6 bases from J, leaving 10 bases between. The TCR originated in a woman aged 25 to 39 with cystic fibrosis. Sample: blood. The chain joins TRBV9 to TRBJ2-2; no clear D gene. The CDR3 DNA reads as TGTGCCAGCAGCGTAAAGGGATTGGCCGGGGAGCTGTTTTTT. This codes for CASSVKGLAGELFF.